A single sample is the source of the 10 T cell receptor beta chains below, sequenced in a study of cytomegalovirus exposure and HLA in healthy donors. With 60 Vbeta and 13 Jbeta primers, the PCR was carried out. Libraries were prepared by immunoSEQ multiplex PCR; TCRdb keeps only in-frame clonotypes and omits some of them. The sample holds over 150,000 clones, approximately 85% seen once. The specimen sequenced was PBMCs. The receptor set was obtained from a man in his fifties or sixties in good health and CMV-seropositive.

The chain links TRBV5-4 to TRBJ2-1, with 13 bases matching TRBD2. The CDR3 contains 14 residues. CDR1 is SGHNT, CDR2 YYREEE, per germline (reference sequence). The CDR3 is CVNTRGLAGNEQFF. In DNA form, the CDR3 reads TGTGTCAACACCCGGGGACTAGCGGGAAATGAGCAGTTCTTC. Filled out from reference TRBV5-4 and TRBJ2-1, the complete variable domain reads ETGVTQSPTHLIKTRGQQVTLRCSSQSGHNTVSWYQQALGQGPQFIFQYYREEENGRGNFPPRFSGLQFPNYSSELNVNALELDDSALYLCVNTRGLAGNEQFFGPGTRLTVL.

The J gene is TRBJ2-7, the V gene TRBV21-1; TRBD1 is taken as the D call from the table, unchecked against the DNA. TRBV21-1 is a documented pseudogene. This CDR3 region has 14 residues. DNA for the CDR3: TGTGCCAGCAGCGAGACAGGGAAGTGCTACGAGCAGTACTTC. It yields the protein CASSETGKCYEQYF.

The chain couples TRBV5-1 to TRBJ1-1, with TRBD1 matching 10 bases. J gave up 0 bases and V 5 bases, and 10 bases lay outside the gene matches. The CDR3 is made up of 17 amino acids. The germline V gene encodes CDR1 SGHRS and CDR2 YFSETQ. The CDR3 DNA follows: TGCGCCAGCAGTTTCCATCAGGACAGGGGGATGAACACTGAAGCTTTCTTT. Translating gives CASSFHQDRGMNTEAFF.

The chain joins TRBV28 to TRBJ2-7, with a possible D match to TRBD1 (6 bases). Germline V gives CDR1 MDHEN, CDR2 SYDVKM. CDR3 length: 15 amino acids. V was pared by 2 bases and J by 0 bases, with 11 bases between. The CDR3 loop reads CASSLTGQSSYEQYF. In nucleotides, the CDR3 is TGTGCCAGCAGTTTAACAGGACAGAGCTCCTACGAGCAGTACTTC. Full variable domain (missing parts from reference TRBV28 and TRBJ2-7): DVKVTQSSRYLVKRTGEKVFLECVQDMDHENMFWYRQDPGLGLRLIYFSYDVKMKEKGDIPEGYSVSREKKERFSLILESASTNQTSMYLCASSLTGQSSYEQYFGPGTRLTVT.

The V call is TRBV5-1, the J call TRBJ2-7; 12 bases fit TRBD1. The J segment lost 6 bases and the V segment lost 5 bases, leaving 12 bases of the junction unmatched. CDR3 length: 16 amino acids. Germline V lookup: CDR1 SGHRS, CDR2 YFSETQ. CDR3 sequence (DNA): TGCGCCAGCAGTTCGGGCTTCGGGACAGGGGGCCTCGAGCAGTACTTC. The encoded protein is CASSSGFGTGGLEQYF.

The CDR3 sequence: CATKGEQETQYF. CDR3 nucleotide sequence: TGTGCCACGAAGGGGGAGCAAGAGACCCAGTACTTC. V is TRBV15 and J is TRBJ2-5; TRBD1 is a possible D gene (6 bases). V lost 9 bases and J lost 2, with 10 bases in between. This CDR3 is 12 amino acids long. Germline V lookup: CDR1 LNHNV, CDR2 YYDKDF (reference sequence).

V gene TRBV10-2 combines with J gene TRBJ2-5; TRBD1 agrees at 9 bases. Germline CDR1 is WSHSY and CDR2 is SAAADI. V shed 5 bases, J shed 4 bases, and the junction held 2 bases outside the gene matches. The CDR3 is made up of 13 amino acids. The CDR3 sequence is CASSKDRGETQYF. In DNA, the CDR3 is TGCGCCAGCAGTAAGGACAGGGGAGAGACCCAGTACTTC.

The chain has TRBV7-2 and TRBJ1-2, with D hard to call. There are 12 residues in the CDR3. Deletions cut 5 bases from V and 7 bases from J, with 11 bases between. The V gene's germline CDR1 is SGHTA and CDR2 FQGNSA. In DNA form, the CDR3 reads TGTGCCAGCAGCCCAGCGACGGTTGGCTACACCTTC. Residues: CASSPATVGYTF.

The rearrangement joins TRBV28 to TRBJ2-2; tentatively, D is TRBD2 (5 bases). This CDR3 has 15 amino acids. Trimming cost V 2 bases and J 3 bases, with 10 bases left between them. Looked up from germline, CDR1 is MDHEN and CDR2 is SYDVKM. This chain's CDR3 is CASSLSGQYTGELFF. Here the CDR3 DNA reads TGTGCCAGCAGTTTAAGCGGCCAGTACACCGGGGAGCTGTTTTTT.

The CDR3 loop is CSVVSARTGTSGRGSYEQYF. The CDR3 DNA sequence: TGCAGCGTTGTGTCAGCGAGGACCGGGACTAGCGGGAGGGGATCCTACGAGCAGTACTTC. V usage is TRBV29-1 and J usage is TRBJ2-7; TRBD2 aligns across 16 bases. From germline, CDR1 is SQVTM and CDR2 ANQGSEA. The CDR3 is made up of 20 amino acids. Germline trimming cut 4 bases from V and 1 base from J; bases unmatched to any gene: 16.